This TCR beta chain was obtained from a study of OX40 agonist ivuxolimab in advanced cancers. Study at large: Earlier treatment with anti-PD-1, anti-PD-L1 or anti-CTLA-4 was permitted, and 30% to 40% had received some.

Assay: immunoSEQ multiplex PCR; the TCRdb copy retains only in-frame clones and omits some. The table includes approximately 17,000 clones, approximately 83% detected once. This CDR3 is 15 amino acids long. V was pared by 5 bases and J by 5 bases, with 8 bases of the junction left unmatched. Germline V gene data show CDR1 as GTSNPN and CDR2 as SVGIG (reference sequence). The sequencing used CD4+ or CD8+ T cells sorted from blood, collected in a trial of the OX40 agonist ivuxolimab. The chain has TRBV30 and TRBJ1-4; 10 bases agree with TRBD1. The sequence came from an adult with an advanced solid tumor such as melanoma, head and neck, liver or kidney cancer. The CDR3 here is CAWDDPGQGNEKLFF. As DNA, the CDR3 is TGTGCCTGGGACGATCCGGGACAGGGGAATGAAAAACTGTTTTTT.